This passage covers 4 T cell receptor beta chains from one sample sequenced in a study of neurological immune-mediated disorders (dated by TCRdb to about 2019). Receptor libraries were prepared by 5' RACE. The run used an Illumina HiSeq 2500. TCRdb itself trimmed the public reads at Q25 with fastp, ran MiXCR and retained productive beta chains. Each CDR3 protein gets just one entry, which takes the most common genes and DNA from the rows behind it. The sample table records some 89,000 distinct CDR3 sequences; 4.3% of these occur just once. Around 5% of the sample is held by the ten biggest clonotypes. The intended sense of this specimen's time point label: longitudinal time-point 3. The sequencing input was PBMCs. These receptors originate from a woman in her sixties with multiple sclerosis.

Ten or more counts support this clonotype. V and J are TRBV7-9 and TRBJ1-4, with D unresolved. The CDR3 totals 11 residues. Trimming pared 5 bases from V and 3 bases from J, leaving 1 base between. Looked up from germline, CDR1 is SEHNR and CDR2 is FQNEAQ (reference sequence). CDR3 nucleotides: TGTGCCAGCAGCCCTAATGAAAAACTGTTTTTT. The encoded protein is CASSPNEKLFF.

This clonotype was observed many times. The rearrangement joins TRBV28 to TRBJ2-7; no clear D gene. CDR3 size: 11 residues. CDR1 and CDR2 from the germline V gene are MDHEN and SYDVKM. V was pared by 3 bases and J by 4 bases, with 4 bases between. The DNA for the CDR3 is TGTGCCAGCAGTTTGGGATACGAGCAGTACTTC. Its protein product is CASSLGYEQYF.

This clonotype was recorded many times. The CDR3 region is CSVDEGLWETQYF. The CDR3 DNA is TGCAGCGTTGACGAAGGGTTGTGGGAGACCCAGTACTTC. The chain is built from TRBV29-1 and TRBJ2-5; D remains ambiguous. Germline CDR1 and CDR2: SQVTM and ANQGSEA. The V end lost 3 bases, the J end lost 5 bases, and 13 bases lay between the germline ends. There are 13 residues in the CDR3.

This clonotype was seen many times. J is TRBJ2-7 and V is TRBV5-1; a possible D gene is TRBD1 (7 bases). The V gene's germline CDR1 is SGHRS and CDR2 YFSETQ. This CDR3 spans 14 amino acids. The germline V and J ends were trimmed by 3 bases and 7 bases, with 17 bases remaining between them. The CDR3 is CASSWRDSLVEQYF. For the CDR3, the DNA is TGCGCCAGCAGCTGGCGGGACAGTTTAGTAGAGCAGTACTTC.